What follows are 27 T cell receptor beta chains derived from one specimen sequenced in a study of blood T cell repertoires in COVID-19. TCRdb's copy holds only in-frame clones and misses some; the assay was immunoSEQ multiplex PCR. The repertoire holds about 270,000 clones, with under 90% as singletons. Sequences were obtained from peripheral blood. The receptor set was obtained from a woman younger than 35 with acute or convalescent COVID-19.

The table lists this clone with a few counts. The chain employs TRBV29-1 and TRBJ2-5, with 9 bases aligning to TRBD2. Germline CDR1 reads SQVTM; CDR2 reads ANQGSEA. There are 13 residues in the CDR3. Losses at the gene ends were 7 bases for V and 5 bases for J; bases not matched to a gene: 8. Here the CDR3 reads CSALAGGSETQYF. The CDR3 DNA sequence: TGCAGCGCCTTGGCGGGAGGGTCGGAGACCCAGTACTTC. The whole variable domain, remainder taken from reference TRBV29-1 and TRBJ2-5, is SAVISQKPSRDICQRGTSLTIQCQVDSQVTMMFWYRQQPGQSLTLIATANQGSEATYESGFVIDKFPISRPNLTFSTLTVSNMSPEDSSIYLCSALAGGSETQYFGPGTRLLVL.

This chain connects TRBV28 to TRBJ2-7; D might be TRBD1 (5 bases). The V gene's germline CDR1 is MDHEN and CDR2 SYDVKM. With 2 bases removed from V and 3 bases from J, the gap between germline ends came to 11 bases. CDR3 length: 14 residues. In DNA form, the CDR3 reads TGTGCCAGCAGTTTAGGCGTCAGGGACTACGAGCAGTACTTC. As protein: CASSLGVRDYEQYF.

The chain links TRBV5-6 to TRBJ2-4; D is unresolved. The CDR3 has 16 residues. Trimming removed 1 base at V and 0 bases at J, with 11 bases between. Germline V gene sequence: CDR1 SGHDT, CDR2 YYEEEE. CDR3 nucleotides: TGTGCCAGCAGCTTGCGTACGAGGAAAGCCAAAAACATTCAGTACTTC. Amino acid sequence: CASSLRTRKAKNIQYF.

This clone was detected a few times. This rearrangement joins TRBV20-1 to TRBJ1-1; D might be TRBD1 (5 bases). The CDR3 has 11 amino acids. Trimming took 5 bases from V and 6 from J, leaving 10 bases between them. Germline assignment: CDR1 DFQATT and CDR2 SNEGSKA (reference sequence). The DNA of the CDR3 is TGCAGTGCTCCAAGGGGCGCTGAAGCTTTCTTT. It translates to CSAPRGAEAFF.

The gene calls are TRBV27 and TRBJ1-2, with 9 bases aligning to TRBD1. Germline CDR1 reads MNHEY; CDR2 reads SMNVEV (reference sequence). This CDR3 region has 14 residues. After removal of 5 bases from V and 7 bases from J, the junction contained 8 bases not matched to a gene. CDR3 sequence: CASSHTGQGFGYTF. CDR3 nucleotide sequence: TGTGCCAGCAGTCATACGGGACAGGGTTTTGGCTACACCTTC.

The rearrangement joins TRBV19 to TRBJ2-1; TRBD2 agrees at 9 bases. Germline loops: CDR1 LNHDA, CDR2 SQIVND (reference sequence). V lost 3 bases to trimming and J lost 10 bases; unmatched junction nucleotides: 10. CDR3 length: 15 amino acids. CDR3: CASSIGAGGPREQFF. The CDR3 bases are TGTGCCAGTAGTATCGGGGCGGGAGGGCCGCGGGAGCAGTTCTTC.

CDR3 in DNA: TGTGCCAGCAGCTGGGGACAGGGGGATGTGGTTGGCAATCAGCCCCAGCATTTT. Protein sequence: CASSWGQGDVVGNQPQHF. This chain joins TRBV7-2 and TRBJ1-5; 11 bases agree with TRBD1. The CDR3 contains 18 residues. CDR1 and CDR2 from the germline V gene are SGHTA and FQGNSA. V shed 4 bases, J shed 2 bases, and the junction held 10 bases outside the gene matches. Full variable domain (outside the CDR3, taken from reference TRBV7-2 and TRBJ1-5): GAGVSQSPSNKVTEKGKDVELRCDPISGHTALYWYRQSLGQGLEFLIYFQGNSAPDKSGLPSDRFSAERTGGSVSTLTIQRTQQEDSAVYLCASSWGQGDVVGNQPQHFGDGTRLSIL.

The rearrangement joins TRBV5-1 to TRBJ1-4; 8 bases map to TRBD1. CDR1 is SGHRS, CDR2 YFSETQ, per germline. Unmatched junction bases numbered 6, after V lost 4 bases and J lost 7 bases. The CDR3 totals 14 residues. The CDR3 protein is CASSPHRGSEKLFF. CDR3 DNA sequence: TGCGCCAGCAGCCCGCACAGGGGGTCTGAAAAACTGTTTTTT.

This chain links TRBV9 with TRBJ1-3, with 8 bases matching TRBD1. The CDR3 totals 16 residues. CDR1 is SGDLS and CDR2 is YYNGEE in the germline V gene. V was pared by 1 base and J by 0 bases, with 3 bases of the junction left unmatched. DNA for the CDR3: TGTGCCAGCAGCGTACGGACAGGGATCTCTGGAAACACCATATATTTT. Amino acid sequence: CASSVRTGISGNTIYF.

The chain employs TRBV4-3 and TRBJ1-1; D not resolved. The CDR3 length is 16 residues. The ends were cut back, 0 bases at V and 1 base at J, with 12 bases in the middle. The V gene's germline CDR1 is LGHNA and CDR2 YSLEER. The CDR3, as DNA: TGCGCCAGCAGCCAAGATTCCCGTGGGCCGAACACTGAAGCTTTCTTT. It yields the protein CASSQDSRGPNTEAFF.

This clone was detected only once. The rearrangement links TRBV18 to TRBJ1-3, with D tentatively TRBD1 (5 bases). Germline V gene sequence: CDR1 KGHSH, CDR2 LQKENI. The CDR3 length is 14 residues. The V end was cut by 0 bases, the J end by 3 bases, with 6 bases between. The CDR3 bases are TGTGCCAGCTCACCACCCGACAGTGGAAACACCATATATTTT. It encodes CASSPPDSGNTIYF. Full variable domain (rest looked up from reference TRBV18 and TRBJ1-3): NAGVMQNPRHLVRRRGQEARLRCSPMKGHSHVYWYRQLPEEGLKFMVYLQKENIIDESGMPKERFSAEFPKEGPSILRIQQVVRGDSAAYFCASSPPDSGNTIYFGEGSWLTVV.

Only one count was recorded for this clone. CDR3 DNA: TGTGCCAGCAGGAAAGACAGGGGGAATCAGCCCCAGCATTTT. Its translation is CASRKDRGNQPQHF. The rearrangement links TRBV27 to TRBJ1-5, with TRBD1 identical over 9 bases. The CDR3 loop spans 14 amino acids. V was clipped by 6 bases and J by 4 bases; unmatched bases: 4. Germline CDR1 MNHEY, CDR2 SMNVEV (reference sequence).

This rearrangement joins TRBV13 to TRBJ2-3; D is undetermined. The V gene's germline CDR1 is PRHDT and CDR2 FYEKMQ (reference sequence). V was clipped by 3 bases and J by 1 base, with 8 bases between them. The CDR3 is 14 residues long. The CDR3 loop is CASSFGRGTDTQYF. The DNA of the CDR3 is TGTGCCAGCAGCTTTGGTAGAGGCACAGATACGCAGTATTTT.

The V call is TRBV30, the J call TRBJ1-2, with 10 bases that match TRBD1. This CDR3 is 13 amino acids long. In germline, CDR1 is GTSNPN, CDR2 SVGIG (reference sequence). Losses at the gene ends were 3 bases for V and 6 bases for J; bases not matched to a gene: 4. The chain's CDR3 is CAWSGGQGDGYTF. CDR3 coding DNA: TGTGCCTGGAGCGGTGGACAGGGGGATGGCTACACCTTC.

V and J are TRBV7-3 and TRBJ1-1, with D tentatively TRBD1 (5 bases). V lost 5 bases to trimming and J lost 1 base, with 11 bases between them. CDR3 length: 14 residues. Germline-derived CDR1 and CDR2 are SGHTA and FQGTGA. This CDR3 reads CASSPTGGNTEAFF. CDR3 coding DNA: TGTGCCAGCAGCCCGACCGGGGGGAACACTGAAGCTTTCTTT.

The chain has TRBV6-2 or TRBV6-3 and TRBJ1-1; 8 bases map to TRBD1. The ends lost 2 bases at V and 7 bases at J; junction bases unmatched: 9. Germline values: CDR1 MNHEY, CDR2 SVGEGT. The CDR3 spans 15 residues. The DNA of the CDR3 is TGTGCCAGCAGTTACGGGCAGGGGGCGGATCATGAAGCTTTCTTT. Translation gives CASSYGQGADHEAFF.

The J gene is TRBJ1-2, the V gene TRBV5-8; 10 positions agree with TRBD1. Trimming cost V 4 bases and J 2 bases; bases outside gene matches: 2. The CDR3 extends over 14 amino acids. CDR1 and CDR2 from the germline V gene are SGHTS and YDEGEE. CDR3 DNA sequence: TGTGCCAGCAGCCCGGGACAGGGGAACTATGGCTACACCTTC. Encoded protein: CASSPGQGNYGYTF.

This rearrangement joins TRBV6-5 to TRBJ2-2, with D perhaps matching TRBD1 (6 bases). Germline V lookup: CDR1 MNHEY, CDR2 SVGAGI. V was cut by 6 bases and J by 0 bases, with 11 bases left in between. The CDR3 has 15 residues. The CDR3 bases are TGTGCCAGCAGACCCGGGACAACGAACACCGGGGAGCTGTTTTTT. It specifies CASRPGTTNTGELFF.

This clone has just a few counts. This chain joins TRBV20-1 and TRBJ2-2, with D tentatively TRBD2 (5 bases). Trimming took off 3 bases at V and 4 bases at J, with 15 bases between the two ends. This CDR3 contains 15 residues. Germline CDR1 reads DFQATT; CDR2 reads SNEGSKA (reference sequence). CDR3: CSASWLAGITGELFF. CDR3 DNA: TGCAGTGCTAGTTGGCTAGCCGGAATCACCGGGGAGCTGTTTTTT.

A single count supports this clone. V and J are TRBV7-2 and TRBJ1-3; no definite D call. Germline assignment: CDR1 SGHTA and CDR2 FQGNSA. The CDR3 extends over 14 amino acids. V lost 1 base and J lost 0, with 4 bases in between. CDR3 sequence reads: CASSLVSSGNTIYF. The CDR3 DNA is TGTGCCAGCAGCTTAGTTAGCTCTGGAAACACCATATATTTT.

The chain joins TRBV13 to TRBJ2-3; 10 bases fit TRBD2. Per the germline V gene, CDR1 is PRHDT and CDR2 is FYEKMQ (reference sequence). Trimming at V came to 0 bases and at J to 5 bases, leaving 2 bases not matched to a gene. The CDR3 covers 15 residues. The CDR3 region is CASSLGSSGRDTQYF. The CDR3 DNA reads TGTGCCAGCAGCTTAGGGTCTAGCGGGAGAGATACGCAGTATTTT.

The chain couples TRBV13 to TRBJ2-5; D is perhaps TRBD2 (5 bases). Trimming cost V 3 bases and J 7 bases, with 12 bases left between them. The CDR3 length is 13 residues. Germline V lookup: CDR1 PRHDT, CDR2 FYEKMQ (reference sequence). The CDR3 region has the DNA TGTGCCAGCAGCTTTGGAGGTTTAGGGACCCAGTACTTC. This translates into CASSFGGLGTQYF.

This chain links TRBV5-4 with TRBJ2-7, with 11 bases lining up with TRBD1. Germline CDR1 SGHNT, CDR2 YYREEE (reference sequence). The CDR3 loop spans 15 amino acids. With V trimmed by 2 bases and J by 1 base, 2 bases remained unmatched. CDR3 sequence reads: CASSLGDRGSYEQYF. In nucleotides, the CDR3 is TGTGCCAGCAGCTTAGGGGACAGGGGGTCCTACGAGCAGTACTTC.

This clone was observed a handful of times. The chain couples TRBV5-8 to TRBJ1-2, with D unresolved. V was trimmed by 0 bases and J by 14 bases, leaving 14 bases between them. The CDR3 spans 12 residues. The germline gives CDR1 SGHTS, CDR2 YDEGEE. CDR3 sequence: CASSLDRAPGTF. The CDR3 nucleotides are TGTGCCAGCAGCTTGGACCGGGCGCCGGGGACCTTC.

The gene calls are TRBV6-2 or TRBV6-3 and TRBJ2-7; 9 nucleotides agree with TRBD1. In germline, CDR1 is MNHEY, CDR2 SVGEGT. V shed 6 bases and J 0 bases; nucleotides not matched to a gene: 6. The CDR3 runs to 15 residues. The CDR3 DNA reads TGTGCCAGCAGCCAGACAGGGGGTCTCTCCTACGAGCAGTACTTC. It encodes CASSQTGGLSYEQYF.

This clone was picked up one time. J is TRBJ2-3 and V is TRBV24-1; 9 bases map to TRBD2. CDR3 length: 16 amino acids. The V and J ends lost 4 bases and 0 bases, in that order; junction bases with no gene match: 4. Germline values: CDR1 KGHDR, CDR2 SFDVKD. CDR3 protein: CATSDPSGTSTDTQYF. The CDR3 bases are TGTGCCACCAGTGACCCTAGCGGGACTAGCACAGATACGCAGTATTTT.

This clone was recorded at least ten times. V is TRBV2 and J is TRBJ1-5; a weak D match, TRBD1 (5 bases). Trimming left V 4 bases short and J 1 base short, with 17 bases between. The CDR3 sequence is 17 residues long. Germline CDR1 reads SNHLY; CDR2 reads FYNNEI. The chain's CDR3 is CASSVGAVTRSNQPQHF. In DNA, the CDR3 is TGTGCCAGCAGTGTTGGGGCGGTAACGAGGAGCAATCAGCCCCAGCATTTT.